The 31 T cell receptor beta chains below come from one sample, sequenced in a study of blood T cell repertoires in COVID-19. Only in-frame clones appear in the TCRdb table, and some are missing; sequencing was by immunoSEQ multiplex PCR. The sample has about 100,000 clones, roughly 80% seen once; the top ten hold about 3.6%. Sequenced: peripheral blood. These receptors were taken from a woman over 75 with active or convalescent COVID-19.

This clone has just one count. The chain joins TRBV7-8 to TRBJ2-5; 8 positions match TRBD1. Germline CDR1 is SGHVS and CDR2 is FQNEAQ. V lost 3 bases, J lost 5 bases, and 11 bases stayed unmatched. The CDR3 is 16 residues long. CDR3 DNA: TGTGCCAGCAGCTTCGGACAGGGCGGAGGATGGGAGACCCAGTACTTC. As protein: CASSFGQGGGWETQYF.

V and J are TRBV7-6 and TRBJ1-2; the match to TRBD1 covers 7 bases. Germline CDR1 is SGHVS and CDR2 is FNYEAQ. The trim removed 1 base at V and 5 bases at J, leaving 19 bases unmatched. CDR3 length: 19 residues. CDR3 protein: CASSLGSAIGQVISYGYTF. CDR3 nucleotide sequence: TGTGCCAGCAGCTTAGGATCTGCTATCGGACAGGTCATTTCATATGGCTACACCTTC.

The chain employs TRBV5-1 and TRBJ2-2; TRBD1 is a possible D gene (5 bases). This CDR3 is built from 15 residues. Germline CDR1 and CDR2: SGHRS and YFSETQ. V was cut by 0 bases and J by 7 bases, with 13 bases left in between. The CDR3 DNA sequence: TGCGCCAGCAGCTTGGCTGTAGGGGAAAACGGGGAGCTGTTTTTT. This encodes CASSLAVGENGELFF.

This chain connects TRBV3-1 (or the pseudogene TRBV3-2) to TRBJ2-3, with 11 bases matching TRBD2. Germline loops: CDR1 LGHDT, CDR2 YNNKEL (reference sequence). The CDR3 spans 21 residues. The V gene end was trimmed by 2 bases and the J gene end by 0 bases; junction bases not matched to a gene: 16. This chain's CDR3 is CASSQPLSGTSGETSTDTQYF. CDR3 coding DNA: TGTGCCAGCAGCCAACCCCTCTCCGGGACTAGCGGTGAGACTAGCACAGATACGCAGTATTTT.

This clone showed up just once. Here the CDR3 reads CASSTRQGTGNTIYF. CDR3 nucleotide sequence: TGTGCCAGCAGCACCAGACAGGGGACGGGAAACACCATATATTTT. The rearrangement uses TRBV5-6 and TRBJ1-3, with 8 bases lining up with TRBD1. Germline lookup yields CDR1 SGHDT and CDR2 YYEEEE. After removal of 4 bases from V and 4 bases from J, the junction contained 7 bases not matched to a gene. The length of the CDR3 is 15 residues.

The CDR3 loop is CASRDFTGGDTGELFF. CDR3 bases: TGTGCCAGCAGGGACTTTACAGGGGGTGACACCGGGGAGCTGTTTTTT. The chain combines TRBV7-8 with TRBJ2-2, with 8 bases lining up with TRBD1. Germline V gene lookup returns CDR1 SGHVS and CDR2 FQNEAQ. The CDR3 runs to 16 residues. V lost 6 bases, J lost 3 bases, and 9 bases stayed unmatched.

The rearrangement links TRBV9 to TRBJ1-6; 9 bases fit TRBD1. V shed 4 bases and J 9 bases; nucleotides not matched to a gene: 8. Per germline, CDR1 SGDLS and CDR2 YYNGEE. There are 15 residues in the CDR3. Written as DNA, the CDR3 is TGTGCCAGCAGCAAGGGACAGGGCCGGGGTTCACCCCTCCACTTT. This gives the protein CASSKGQGRGSPLHF.

This chain uses TRBV6-4 with TRBJ1-2; D may be TRBD1 (6 bases). This CDR3 is built from 15 residues. V lost 5 bases and J 2 bases, leaving 15 bases between the germline ends. The germline gives CDR1 MRHNA, CDR2 SNTAGT. This CDR3 reads CASSWILGANYGYTF. The CDR3 bases are TGTGCCAGCAGTTGGATTTTGGGGGCAAACTATGGCTACACCTTC.

The chain joins TRBV9 to TRBJ2-3; D is possibly TRBD1 (5 bases). The V end was cut by 3 bases, the J end by 3 bases, with 8 bases between. CDR3 length: 13 amino acids. CDR1 is SGDLS, CDR2 YYNGEE, per germline. This chain's CDR3 is CASSGTGTDTQYF. The CDR3 DNA is TGTGCCAGCAGCGGCACAGGTACAGATACGCAGTATTTT.

The chain has TRBV5-1 and TRBJ1-6; no definite D call. The CDR3 is made up of 15 amino acids. Trimming took 3 bases from V and 2 from J, leaving 9 bases between them. The germline V gene has CDR1 SGHRS and CDR2 YFSETQ. The CDR3 reads CASSSDGAYNSPLHF. DNA for the CDR3: TGCGCCAGCAGCTCCGACGGGGCCTATAATTCACCCCTCCACTTT.

The CDR3 sequence is CATSRTGYTEAFF. CDR3 in DNA: TGTGCCACCAGCAGAACAGGGTACACTGAAGCTTTCTTT. The rearrangement links TRBV15 to TRBJ1-1; tentatively, D is TRBD1 (6 bases). This CDR3 is 13 amino acids long. V was pared by 2 bases and J by 3 bases, with 7 bases between. Per the germline V gene, CDR1 is LNHNV and CDR2 is YYDKDF (reference sequence).

This chain connects TRBV9 to TRBJ1-2; D may be TRBD1 (6 bases). In germline, CDR1 is SGDLS, CDR2 YYNGEE. This CDR3 is 14 amino acids long. Trimming left V 6 bases short and J 6 bases short, with 18 bases between. Here the CDR3 reads CASTLGTTGHGYTF. The CDR3 coding sequence is TGTGCCAGCACCCTTGGGACAACAGGCCATGGCTACACCTTC. Filled out from reference TRBV9 and TRBJ1-2, the complete variable domain reads DSGVTQTPKHLITATGQRVTLRCSPRSGDLSVYWYQQSLDQGLQFLIQYYNGEERAKGNILERFSAQQFPDLHSELNLSSLELGDSALYFCASTLGTTGHGYTFGSGTRLTVV.

The chain combines TRBV28 with TRBJ2-2; no definite D call. The CDR3 is 14 amino acids. V was trimmed by 2 bases and J by 6 bases, leaving 10 bases between them. Germline V lookup: CDR1 MDHEN, CDR2 SYDVKM. CDR3 protein: CASSLQWASGELFF. The DNA for the CDR3 is TGTGCCAGCAGTTTACAGTGGGCTTCCGGGGAGCTGTTTTTT.

The chain recombines TRBV7-2 with TRBJ2-3, with TRBD1 matching over 8 bases. Germline V CDR1 and CDR2: SGHTA, FQGNSA. CDR3 size: 15 residues. The V gene end was trimmed by 5 bases and the J gene end by 2 bases; junction bases not matched to a gene: 6. In DNA form, the CDR3 reads TGTGCCAGCAGCCACAGGGGGTTCTTCACAGATACGCAGTATTTT. Translation: CASSHRGFFTDTQYF.

This clone was seen just once. V usage is TRBV28 and J usage is TRBJ1-5, with D hard to call. Germline V gives CDR1 MDHEN, CDR2 SYDVKM. This CDR3 spans 14 amino acids. The V end lost 2 bases, the J end lost 3 bases, and 8 bases lay between the germline ends. The DNA for the CDR3 is TGTGCCAGCAGTTTAGGGAGCCCCAATCAGCCCCAGCATTTT. As protein: CASSLGSPNQPQHF.

This clone is termed medium-sized (0.01 to 0.1%). J is TRBJ1-1 and V is TRBV5-1, with TRBD1 identical over 7 bases. Unmatched junction bases numbered 0, after V lost 0 bases and J lost 7 bases. The CDR3 extends over 12 amino acids. Germline CDR1 reads SGHRS; CDR2 reads YFSETQ. CDR3 in amino acids: CASSLGDSEAFF. In DNA, the CDR3 is TGCGCCAGCAGCTTGGGGGACAGTGAAGCTTTCTTT.

Points on this clone: The same CDR3 arises from other DNA sequences in this sample as well. V is TRBV5-1 and J is TRBJ1-2; tentatively, D is TRBD1 (6 bases). This CDR3 comprises 14 residues. Trimming removed 2 bases at V and 5 bases at J, with 13 bases between. From germline, CDR1 is SGHRS and CDR2 YFSETQ. DNA for the CDR3: TGCGCCAGCAGCTTAGACAGGTCTGGGTATGGCTACACCTTC. This translates into CASSLDRSGYGYTF.

This sequence joins TRBV5-4 and TRBJ1-2, with D unclear. Trimming left V 3 bases short and J 4 bases short, with 10 bases between. The CDR3 covers 13 residues. Germline V lookup: CDR1 SGHNT, CDR2 YYREEE (reference sequence). This chain's CDR3 is CASSSGFSYGYTF. Written as DNA, the CDR3 is TGTGCCAGCAGCTCGGGATTTAGCTATGGCTACACCTTC.

The chain has TRBV5-3 and TRBJ1-1; a possible D gene is TRBD1 (6 bases). TRBV5-3 is treated as an ORF (open reading frame) with a function not yet certain. The CDR3 has 14 residues. V lost 0 bases to trimming and J lost 1 base, with 7 bases between them. The CDR3 spells CARSLARGNTEAFF. Written as DNA, the CDR3 is TGTGCCAGAAGCTTGGCCAGGGGGAACACTGAAGCTTTCTTT.

This chain links TRBV5-1 with TRBJ2-7; D unresolved. Trimming took 1 base from V and 1 from J, leaving 6 bases between them. Germline V lookup: CDR1 SGHRS, CDR2 YFSETQ. This CDR3 spans 13 amino acids. The CDR3 here is CASSLPESYEQYF. DNA for the CDR3: TGCGCCAGCAGCTTGCCGGAGTCCTACGAGCAGTACTTC.

This clone was counted a few times. This chain links TRBV2 with TRBJ2-2, with 7 nucleotides matching TRBD1. Losses at the gene ends were 6 bases for V and 4 bases for J; bases not matched to a gene: 8. CDR3 length: 15 amino acids. Germline V gene sequence: CDR1 SNHLY, CDR2 FYNNEI. The CDR3: CASRARDRITGELFF. The CDR3 DNA follows: TGTGCCAGCAGGGCCCGGGACAGAATCACCGGGGAGCTGTTTTTT.

The chain uses TRBV5-1 and TRBJ2-3, with 9 bases lining up with TRBD2. Per germline, CDR1 SGHRS and CDR2 YFSETQ. The V gene end was trimmed by 0 bases and the J gene end by 1 base; junction bases not matched to a gene: 3. The CDR3 contains 16 residues. In DNA form, the CDR3 reads TGCGCCAGCAGCTTGGGGGCTAGCGGGGGCACAGATACGCAGTATTTT. Translation gives CASSLGASGGTDTQYF.

The chain links TRBV5-6 to TRBJ2-7, with 7 positions matching TRBD1. The CDR3 runs to 16 residues. Looked up from germline, CDR1 is SGHDT and CDR2 is YYEEEE. V gave up 4 bases and J gave up 6 bases; unmatched junction bases: 16. Here the CDR3 DNA reads TGTGCCAGCAGCCTTTCGCGGCAGGGGGTCTTGCGCGAGCAGTACTTC. This translates into CASSLSRQGVLREQYF.

The table lists this clone with a few counts. The V call is TRBV6-2 or TRBV6-3, the J call TRBJ2-5, with 7 bases identical to TRBD1. Trimming at V came to 6 bases and at J to 2 bases, leaving 0 bases not matched to a gene. This CDR3 is built from 12 residues. CDR1 is MNHEY, CDR2 SVGEGT, per germline. The CDR3 here is CASSRGQETQYF. The CDR3 nucleotides are TGTGCCAGCAGCAGGGGGCAAGAGACCCAGTACTTC.

The chain recombines TRBV19 with TRBJ2-7; tentatively, D is TRBD2 (6 bases). The germline CDR1 and CDR2 sequences are LNHDA and SQIVND (reference sequence). There are 17 residues in the CDR3. V shed 0 bases and J shed 9 bases, with 24 bases lying between them. The CDR3 spells CASSIDYQRVEVEGQYF. The CDR3 DNA sequence: TGTGCCAGTAGTATAGATTACCAGCGGGTAGAAGTAGAGGGGCAGTACTTC.

V is TRBV4-3 and J is TRBJ2-3, with TRBD1 matching 9 bases. The V and J ends lost 4 bases and 10 bases, in that order; junction bases with no gene match: 12. The CDR3 is 15 amino acids. Per germline, CDR1 LGHNA and CDR2 YSLEER. CDR3 protein: CASSPGQGNPGPQYF. CDR3 DNA: TGCGCCAGCAGCCCGGGACAGGGAAACCCCGGGCCGCAGTATTTT.

The J gene is TRBJ1-5, the V gene TRBV20-1, with 7 bases that match TRBD1. There are 16 residues in the CDR3. After removal of 3 bases from V and 1 base from J, the junction contained 9 bases not matched to a gene. The germline CDR1 and CDR2 sequences are DFQATT and SNEGSKA (reference sequence). The CDR3: CSASSAGGFSNQPQHF. In DNA, the CDR3 is TGCAGTGCTAGTTCGGCAGGGGGGTTCAGCAATCAGCCCCAGCATTTT.

This clone was seen many times. The chain carries TRBV5-1 and TRBJ1-4; 8 bases agree with TRBD1. V lost 7 bases and J lost 4; bases outside the gene matches: 12. The CDR3 is 16 amino acids. Germline loops: CDR1 SGHRS, CDR2 YFSETQ. CDR3 region: CASAPGQALLNEKLFF. DNA for the CDR3: TGCGCCAGCGCACCGGGACAGGCGTTACTTAATGAAAAACTGTTTTTT.

The chain has TRBV19 and TRBJ1-2; D possibly corresponds to TRBD1 (5 bases). V was shortened by 6 bases and J by 5 bases, with 19 bases between the two germline ends. The CDR3 loop spans 15 amino acids. CDR1 and CDR2 (germline): LNHDA, SQIVND (reference sequence). This CDR3 is CASSQYGAGSYGYTF. CDR3 sequence (DNA): TGTGCCAGTAGCCAGTATGGGGCAGGAAGTTATGGCTACACCTTC.

As regards this clone: Germline and junction disagree at one end, which may indicate a read error. V is TRBV20-1 and J is TRBJ1-1; D gene unclear. The CDR3 contains 11 residues. Germline lookup yields CDR1 DFQATT and CDR2 SNEGSKA (reference sequence). CDR3 loop: CSVRPLTEAFF. The CDR3 coding sequence is TGCAGTGTTAGACCCCTCACTGAAGCTTTCTTT.

The chain couples TRBV30 to TRBJ1-1, with TRBD1 matching 12 bases. This CDR3 spans 15 amino acids. The V gene's germline CDR1 is GTSNPN and CDR2 SVGIG (reference sequence). V gave up 1 base and J gave up 11 bases; unmatched junction bases: 11. The CDR3 DNA follows: TGTGCCTGGAGTGCGGCCGGGACAGGGGGCGGTTCGGCTTTCTTT. Its translation is CAWSAAGTGGGSAFF.